This TCR beta chain originates from a study of CD8+ T cells in alopecia areata. Turning to the study itself: Twice daily, treated patients received 5 to 10 mg of oral tofacitinib. General study findings and limits: Patients displayed less clarity in TCR sharing than mice, a finding possibly related to HLA.

RNA was isolated and reverse transcribed to cDNA, the sequencing template. This table comes from immunoSEQ multiplex PCR, and its TCRdb copy is limited to in-frame clones, with some not included. Here the sample spans 130,000 to 150,000 clones, roughly 44% being singletons. Points on this clone: Its antigen is undetermined.

It was from alopecia areata patients that lesional scalp punch biopsies and peripheral blood were collected. Sorting of CD4+ and CD8+ T cells was performed on PBMCs. In germline, CDR1 is SGHRS, CDR2 YFSETQ. The germline V and J ends were trimmed by 0 bases and 4 bases, with 11 bases remaining between them. The CDR3 is 15 residues long. V gene TRBV5-1 combines with J gene TRBJ2-1; D tentatively fits TRBD1 or TRBD2 (5 bases each). This receptor was identified in a human donor with alopecia areata. Material for sequencing was CD4+ T cells sorted from blood. The CDR3 loop is CASSLDPGQYNEQFF. The CDR3 DNA reads TGCGCCAGCAGCTTGGACCCGGGGCAGTACAATGAGCAGTTCTTC.